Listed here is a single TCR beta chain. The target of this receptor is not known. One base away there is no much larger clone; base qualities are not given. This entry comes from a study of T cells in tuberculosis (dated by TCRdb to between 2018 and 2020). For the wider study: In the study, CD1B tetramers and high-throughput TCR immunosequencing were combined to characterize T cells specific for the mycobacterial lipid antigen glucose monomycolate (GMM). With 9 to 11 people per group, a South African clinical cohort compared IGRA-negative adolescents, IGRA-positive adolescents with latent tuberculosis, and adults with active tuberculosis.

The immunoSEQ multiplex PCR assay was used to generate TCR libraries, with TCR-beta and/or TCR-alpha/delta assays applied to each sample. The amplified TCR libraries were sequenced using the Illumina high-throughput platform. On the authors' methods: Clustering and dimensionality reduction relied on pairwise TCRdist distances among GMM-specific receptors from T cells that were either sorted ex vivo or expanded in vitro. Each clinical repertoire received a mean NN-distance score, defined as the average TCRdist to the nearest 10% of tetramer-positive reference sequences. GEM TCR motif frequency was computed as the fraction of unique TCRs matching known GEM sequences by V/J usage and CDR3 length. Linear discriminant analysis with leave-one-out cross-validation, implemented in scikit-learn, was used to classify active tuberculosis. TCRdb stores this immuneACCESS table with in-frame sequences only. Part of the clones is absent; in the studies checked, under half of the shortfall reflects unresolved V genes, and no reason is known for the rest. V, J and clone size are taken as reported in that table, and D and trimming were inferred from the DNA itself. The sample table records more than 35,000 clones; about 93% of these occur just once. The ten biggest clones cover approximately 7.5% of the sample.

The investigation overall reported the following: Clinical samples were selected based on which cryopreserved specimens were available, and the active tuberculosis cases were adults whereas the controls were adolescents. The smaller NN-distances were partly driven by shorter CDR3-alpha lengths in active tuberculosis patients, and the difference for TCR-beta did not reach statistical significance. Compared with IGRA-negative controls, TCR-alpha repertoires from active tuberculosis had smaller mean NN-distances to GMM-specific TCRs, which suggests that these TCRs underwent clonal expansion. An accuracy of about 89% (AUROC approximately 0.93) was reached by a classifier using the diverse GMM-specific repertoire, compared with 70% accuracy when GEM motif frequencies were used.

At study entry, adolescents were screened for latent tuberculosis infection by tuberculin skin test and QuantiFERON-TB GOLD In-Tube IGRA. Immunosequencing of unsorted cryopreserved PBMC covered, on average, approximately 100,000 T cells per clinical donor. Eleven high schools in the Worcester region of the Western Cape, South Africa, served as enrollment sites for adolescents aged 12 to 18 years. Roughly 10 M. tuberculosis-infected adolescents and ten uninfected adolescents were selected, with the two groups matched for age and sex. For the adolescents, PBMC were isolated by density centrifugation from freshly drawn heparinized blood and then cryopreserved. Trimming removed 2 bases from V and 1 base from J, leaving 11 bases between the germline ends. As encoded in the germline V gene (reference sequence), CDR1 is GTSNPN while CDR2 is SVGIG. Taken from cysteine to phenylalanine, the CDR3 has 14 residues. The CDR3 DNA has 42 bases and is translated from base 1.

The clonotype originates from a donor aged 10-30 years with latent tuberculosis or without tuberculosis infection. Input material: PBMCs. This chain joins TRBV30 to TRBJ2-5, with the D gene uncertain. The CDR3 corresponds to CAWSLQVIQETQYF. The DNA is TGTGCCTGGAGTCTGCAGGTCATCCAAGAGACCCAGTACTTC.